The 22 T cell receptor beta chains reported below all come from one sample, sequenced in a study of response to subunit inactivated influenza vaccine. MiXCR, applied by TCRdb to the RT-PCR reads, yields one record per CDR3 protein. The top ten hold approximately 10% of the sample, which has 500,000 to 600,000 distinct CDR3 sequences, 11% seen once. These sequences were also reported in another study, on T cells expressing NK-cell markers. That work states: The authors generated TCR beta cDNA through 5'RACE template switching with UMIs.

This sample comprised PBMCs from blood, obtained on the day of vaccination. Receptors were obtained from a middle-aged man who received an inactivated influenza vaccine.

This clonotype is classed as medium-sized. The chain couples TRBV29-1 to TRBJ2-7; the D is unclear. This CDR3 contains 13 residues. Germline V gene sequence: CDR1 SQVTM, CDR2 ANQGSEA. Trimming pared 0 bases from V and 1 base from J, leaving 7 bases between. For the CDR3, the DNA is TGCAGCGTTGAAGATTGGCTTTCCTACGAGCAGTACTTC. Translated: CSVEDWLSYEQYF.

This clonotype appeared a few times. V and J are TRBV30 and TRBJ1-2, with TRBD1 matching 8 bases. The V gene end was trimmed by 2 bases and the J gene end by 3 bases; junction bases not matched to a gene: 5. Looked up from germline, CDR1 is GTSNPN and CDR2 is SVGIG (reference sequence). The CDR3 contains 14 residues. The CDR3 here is CAWSPGQGHYGYTF. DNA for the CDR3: TGTGCCTGGAGTCCCGGACAGGGCCACTATGGCTACACCTTC.

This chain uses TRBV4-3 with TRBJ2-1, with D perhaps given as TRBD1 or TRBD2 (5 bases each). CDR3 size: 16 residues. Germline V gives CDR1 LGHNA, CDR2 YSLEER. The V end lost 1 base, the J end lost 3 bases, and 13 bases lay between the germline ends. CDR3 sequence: CASSQGYRGLYNEQFF. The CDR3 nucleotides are TGCGCCAGCAGCCAAGGGTATCGGGGCCTCTACAATGAGCAGTTCTTC.

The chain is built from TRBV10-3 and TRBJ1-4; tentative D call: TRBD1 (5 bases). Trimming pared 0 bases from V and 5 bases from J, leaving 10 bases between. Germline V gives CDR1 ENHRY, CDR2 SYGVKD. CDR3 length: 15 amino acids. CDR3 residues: CAISESYRQNEKLFF. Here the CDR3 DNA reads TGTGCCATCAGTGAGTCGTACAGGCAGAATGAAAAACTGTTTTTT.

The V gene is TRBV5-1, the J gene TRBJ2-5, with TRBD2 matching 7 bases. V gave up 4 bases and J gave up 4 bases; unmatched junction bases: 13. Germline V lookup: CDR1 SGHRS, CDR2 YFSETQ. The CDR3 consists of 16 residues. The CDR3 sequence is CASSLHGRSRIETQYF. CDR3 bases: TGCGCCAGCAGCCTACACGGGAGGAGTAGGATAGAGACCCAGTACTTC.

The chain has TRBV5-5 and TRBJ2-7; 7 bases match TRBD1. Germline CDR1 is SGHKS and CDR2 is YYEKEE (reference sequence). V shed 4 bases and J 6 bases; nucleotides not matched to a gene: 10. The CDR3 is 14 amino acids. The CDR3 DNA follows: TGTGCCAGCAGCCTCGACAGGGTGGTACGCGAGCAGTACTTC. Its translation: CASSLDRVVREQYF.

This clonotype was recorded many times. CDR3 sequence (DNA): TGTGCCAGCAGCTTAAGTGGGGGAGTAAGCGAGCAGTACTTC. Its translation is CASSLSGGVSEQYF. The J gene is TRBJ2-7, the V gene TRBV7-3; D is tentatively TRBD1 or TRBD2 (5 bases each). Deletions cut 1 base from V and 6 bases from J, with 13 bases between. The CDR3 has 14 residues. Germline CDR1 reads SGHTA; CDR2 reads FQGTGA.

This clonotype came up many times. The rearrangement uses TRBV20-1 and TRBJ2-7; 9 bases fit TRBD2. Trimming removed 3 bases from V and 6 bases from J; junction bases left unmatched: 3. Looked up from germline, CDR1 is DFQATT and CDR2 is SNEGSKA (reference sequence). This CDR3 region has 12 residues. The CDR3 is CSARSSGSEQYF. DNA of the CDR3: TGCAGTGCTAGGAGTAGCGGGAGCGAGCAGTACTTC.

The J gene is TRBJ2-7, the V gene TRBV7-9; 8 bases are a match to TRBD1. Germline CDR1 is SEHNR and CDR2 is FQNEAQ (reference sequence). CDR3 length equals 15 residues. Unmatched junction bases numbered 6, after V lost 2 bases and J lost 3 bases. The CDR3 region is CASSLTGTGYYEQYF. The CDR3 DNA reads TGTGCCAGCAGCTTAACCGGGACAGGTTACTACGAGCAGTACTTC.

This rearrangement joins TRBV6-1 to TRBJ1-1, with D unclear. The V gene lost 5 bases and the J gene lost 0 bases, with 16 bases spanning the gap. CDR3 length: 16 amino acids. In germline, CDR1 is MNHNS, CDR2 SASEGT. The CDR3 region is CASSPGLMVMNTEAFF. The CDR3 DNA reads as TGTGCCAGCAGTCCCGGACTGATGGTCATGAACACTGAAGCTTTCTTT.

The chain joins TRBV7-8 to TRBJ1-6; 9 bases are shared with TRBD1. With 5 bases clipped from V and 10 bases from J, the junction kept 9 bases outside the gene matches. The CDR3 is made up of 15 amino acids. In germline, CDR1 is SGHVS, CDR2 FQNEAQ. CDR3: CASSGTGTGNSPLHF. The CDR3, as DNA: TGTGCCAGCAGCGGTACCGGGACAGGGAACTCACCCCTCCACTTT.

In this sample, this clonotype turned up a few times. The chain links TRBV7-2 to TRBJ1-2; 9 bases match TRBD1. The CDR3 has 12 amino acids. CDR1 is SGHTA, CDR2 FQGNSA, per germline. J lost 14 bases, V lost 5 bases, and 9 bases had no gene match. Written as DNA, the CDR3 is TGTGCCAGCAGCAGGGGACAGGGCAGATCGACCTTC. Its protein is CASSRGQGRSTF.

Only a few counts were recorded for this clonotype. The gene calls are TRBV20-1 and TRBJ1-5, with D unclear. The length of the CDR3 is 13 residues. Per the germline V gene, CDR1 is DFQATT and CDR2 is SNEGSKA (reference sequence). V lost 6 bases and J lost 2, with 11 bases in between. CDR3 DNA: TGCAGTGCGCCAGGAGGAGGCAATCAGCCCCAGCATTTT. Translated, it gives CSAPGGGNQPQHF.

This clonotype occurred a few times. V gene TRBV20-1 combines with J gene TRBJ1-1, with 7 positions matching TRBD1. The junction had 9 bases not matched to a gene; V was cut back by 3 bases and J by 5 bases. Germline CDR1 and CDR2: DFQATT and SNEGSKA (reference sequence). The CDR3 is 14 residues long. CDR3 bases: TGCAGTGCTAGCGACGGATCAGGGGGGACTGAAGCTTTCTTT. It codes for CSASDGSGGTEAFF.

CDR3 nucleotides: TGCGCCAGCAGCTTACCGGGACAGATTAAATCTGGGGCCAACGTCCTGACTTTC. Residues: CASSLPGQIKSGANVLTF. This chain joins TRBV5-1 and TRBJ2-6; TRBD1 aligns across 7 bases. Germline-derived CDR1 and CDR2 are SGHRS and YFSETQ. After removal of 2 bases from V and 1 base from J, the junction contained 9 bases not matched to a gene. The CDR3 contains 18 residues.

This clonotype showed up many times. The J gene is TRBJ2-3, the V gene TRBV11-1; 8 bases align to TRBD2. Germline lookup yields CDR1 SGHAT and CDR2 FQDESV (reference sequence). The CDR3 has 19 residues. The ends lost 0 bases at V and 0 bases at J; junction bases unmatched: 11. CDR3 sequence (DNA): TGTGCCAGCAGCTTAGCTAGCGGGGATACCTACTATAGCACAGATACGCAGTATTTT. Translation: CASSLASGDTYYSTDTQYF. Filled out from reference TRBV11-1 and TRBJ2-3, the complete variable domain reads EAEVAQSPRYKITEKSQAVAFWCDPISGHATLYWYRQILGQGPELLVQFQDESVVDDSQLPKDRFSAERLKGVDSTLKIQPAELGDSAMYLCASSLASGDTYYSTDTQYFGPGTRLTVL.

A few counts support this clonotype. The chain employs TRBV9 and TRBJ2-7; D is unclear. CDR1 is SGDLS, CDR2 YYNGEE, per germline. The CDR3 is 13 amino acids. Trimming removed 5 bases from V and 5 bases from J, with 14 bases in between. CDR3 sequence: CASSSSFRDEQYF. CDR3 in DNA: TGTGCCAGCAGTTCATCGTTTAGGGACGAGCAGTACTTC.

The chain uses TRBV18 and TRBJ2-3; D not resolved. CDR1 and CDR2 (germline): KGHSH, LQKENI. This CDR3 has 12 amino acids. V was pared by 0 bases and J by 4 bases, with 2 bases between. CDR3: CASSPPPDTQYF. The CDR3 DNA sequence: TGTGCCAGCTCACCACCGCCAGATACGCAGTATTTT.

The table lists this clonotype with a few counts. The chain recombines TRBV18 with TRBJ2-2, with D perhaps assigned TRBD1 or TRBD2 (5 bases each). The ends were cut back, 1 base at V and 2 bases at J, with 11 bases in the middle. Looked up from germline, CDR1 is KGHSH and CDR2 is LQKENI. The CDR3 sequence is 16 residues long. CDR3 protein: CASSPQRGGNTGELFF. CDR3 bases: TGTGCCAGCTCACCACAGAGGGGCGGCAACACCGGGGAGCTGTTTTTT.

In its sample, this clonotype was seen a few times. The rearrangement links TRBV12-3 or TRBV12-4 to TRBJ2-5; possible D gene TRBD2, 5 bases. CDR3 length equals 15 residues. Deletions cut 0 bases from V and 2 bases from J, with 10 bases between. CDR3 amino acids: CASSLAPGYQETQYF. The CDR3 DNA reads TGTGCCAGCAGTTTAGCACCGGGATATCAAGAGACCCAGTACTTC.

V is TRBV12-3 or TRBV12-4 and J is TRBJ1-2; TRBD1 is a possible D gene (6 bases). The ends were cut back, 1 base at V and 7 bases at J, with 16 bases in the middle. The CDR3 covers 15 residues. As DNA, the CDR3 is TGTGCCAGCAGTTTAGAGTCGGGGGGCGTAGGTGGCTACACCTTC. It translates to CASSLESGGVGGYTF.

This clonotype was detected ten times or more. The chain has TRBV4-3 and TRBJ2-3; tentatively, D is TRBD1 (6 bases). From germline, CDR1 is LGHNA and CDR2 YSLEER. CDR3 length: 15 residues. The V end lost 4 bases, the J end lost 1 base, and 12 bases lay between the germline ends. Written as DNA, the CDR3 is TGCGCCAGCAGCCTAACAGGGAGTCGCACAGATACGCAGTATTTT. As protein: CASSLTGSRTDTQYF.